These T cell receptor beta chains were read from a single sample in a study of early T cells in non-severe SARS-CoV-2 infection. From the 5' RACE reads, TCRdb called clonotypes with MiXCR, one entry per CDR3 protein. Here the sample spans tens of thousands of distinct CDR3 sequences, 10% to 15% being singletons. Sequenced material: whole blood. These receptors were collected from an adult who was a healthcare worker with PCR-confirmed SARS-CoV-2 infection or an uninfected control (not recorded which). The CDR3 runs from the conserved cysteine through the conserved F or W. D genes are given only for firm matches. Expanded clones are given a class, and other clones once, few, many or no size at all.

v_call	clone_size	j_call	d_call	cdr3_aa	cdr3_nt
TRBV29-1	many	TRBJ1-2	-	CSVYVKWDSGYTF	TGCAGCGTTTATGTAAAGTGGGATTCGGGCTACACCTTC
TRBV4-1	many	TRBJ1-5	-	CASSQHRNQPQHF	TGCGCCAGCAGCCAGCACAGGAATCAGCCCCAGCATTTT
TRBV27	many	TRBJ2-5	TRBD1	CASSRGQGAETQYF	TGTGCCAGCAGCCGGGGACAGGGGGCCGAGACCCAGTACTTC
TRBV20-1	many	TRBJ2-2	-	CSARKDTGELFF	TGCAGTGCTAGAAAGGACACCGGGGAGCTGTTTTTT
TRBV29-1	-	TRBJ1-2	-	CSVEPRGGANYGYTF	TGCAGCGTTGAACCGAGGGGGGGAGCTAACTATGGCTACACCTTC
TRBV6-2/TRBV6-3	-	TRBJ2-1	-	CASSPATSSYNEQFF	TGTGCCAGCAGTCCTGCGACTAGCTCCTACAATGAGCAGTTCTTC
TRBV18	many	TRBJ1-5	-	CASSPMGLIKGQPQHF	TGTGCCAGCTCACCAATGGGACTCATAAAGGGGCAGCCCCAGCATTTT
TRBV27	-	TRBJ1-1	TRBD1	CASTLGQGSEAFF	TGTGCCAGCACCCTGGGACAGGGGTCTGAAGCTTTCTTT
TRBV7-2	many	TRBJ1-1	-	CASTKRGNGGLGTEAFF	TGTGCCAGCACTAAACGGGGAAATGGGGGGTTAGGCACTGAAGCTTTCTTT
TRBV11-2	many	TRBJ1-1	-	CASSTTGMNTEAFF	TGTGCCAGCAGCACGACAGGAATGAACACTGAAGCTTTCTTT
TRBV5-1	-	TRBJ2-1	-	CASSLDLGGEQFF	TGCGCCAGCAGCTTGGATCTAGGGGGTGAGCAGTTCTTC